This record covers a single TCR beta chain. These data belong to a study of T cell changes during pregnancy in multiple sclerosis. The data were produced by immunoSEQ multiplex PCR, yet TCRdb's version contains in-frame clones alone and is incomplete. This sample carries around 33,000 clones, roughly 90% of them seen once, and the ten largest clones take more than 4.5%. This CDR3 is built from 17 residues. Looked up from germline, CDR1 is SGHDT and CDR2 is YYEEEE. V lost 2 bases and J lost 5, with 22 bases in between. The sequencing used peripheral blood, collected in the third trimester of pregnancy. This clonotype was obtained from a female donor in good health, enrolled as a control in a pregnancy study. This sequence joins TRBV5-6 and TRBJ2-5; D gene ambiguous. CDR3 bases: TGTGCCAGCAGCTTAAGTCGTGTCGGTTTTGTTTCGGAGACCCAGTACTTC. Translation gives CASSLSRVGFVSETQYF. The full variable domain, rest sourced from reference TRBV5-6 and TRBJ2-5, is DAGVTQSPTHLIKTRGQQVTLRCSPKSGHDTVSWYQQALGQGPQFIFQYYEEEERQRGNFPDRFSGHQFPNYSSELNVNALLLGDSALYLCASSLSRVGFVSETQYFGPGTRLLVL.